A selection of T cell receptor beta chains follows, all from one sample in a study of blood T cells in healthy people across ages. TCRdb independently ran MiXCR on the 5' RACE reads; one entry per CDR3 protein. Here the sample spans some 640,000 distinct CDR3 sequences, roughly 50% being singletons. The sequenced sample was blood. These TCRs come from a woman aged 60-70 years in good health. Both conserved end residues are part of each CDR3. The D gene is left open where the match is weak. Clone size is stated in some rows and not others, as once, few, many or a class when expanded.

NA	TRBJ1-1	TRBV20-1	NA	TGCAGTGCTAGTAGGCGGGAAGCCCACACTGAAGCTTTCTTT	CSASRREAHTEAFF
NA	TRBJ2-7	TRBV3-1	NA	TGTGCCAGCAGCCAAGGGTTCTTCTACGAGCAGTACTTC	CASSQGFFYEQYF
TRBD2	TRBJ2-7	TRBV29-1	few	TGCAGCGTTGAAGTTAACGCGGGAGGAGGCGAGCAGTACTTC	CSVEVNAGGGEQYF
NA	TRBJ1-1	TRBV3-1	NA	TGTGCCAGCAGCCGTGCCCAGGGGACCACTGAAGCTTTCTTT	CASSRAQGTTEAFF
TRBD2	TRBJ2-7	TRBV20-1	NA	TGCAGTGCTAGAGATCGAAGCGGGAGTGCGTACGAGCAGTACTTC	CSARDRSGSAYEQYF
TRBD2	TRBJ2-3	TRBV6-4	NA	TGTGCCAGCAGTGAACTGTCTCTAGCGGGAGTGAACACAGATACGCAGTATTTT	CASSELSLAGVNTDTQYF
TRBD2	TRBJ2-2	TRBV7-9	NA	TGTGCCAGCAGCACCGGACTAGCGACAGGAAGGGGGGAGCTGTTTTTT	CASSTGLATGRGELFF
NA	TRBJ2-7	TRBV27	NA	TGTGCCAGCAGGGAACAGGGTTACCGCGAGCAGTACTTC	CASREQGYREQYF
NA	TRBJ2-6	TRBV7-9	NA	TGTGCCAGCAGCTTAGCCCCAGCTGGGGCCAACGTCCTGACTTTC	CASSLAPAGANVLTF
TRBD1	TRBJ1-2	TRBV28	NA	TGTGCCAGCAGGGGGCCGGGACAGCGAACAGCTAACTATGGCTACACCTTC	CASRGPGQRTANYGYTF
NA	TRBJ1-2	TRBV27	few	TGTGCCACAGGCCGTGGGTCAGGGTCTGACTATGGCTACACCTTC	CATGRGSGSDYGYTF
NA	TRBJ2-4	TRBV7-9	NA	TGTGCCAGCAGCTTATCTGGGGGGAGCGGAGACATTCAGTACTTC	CASSLSGGSGDIQYF
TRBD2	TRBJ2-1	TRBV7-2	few	TGTGCCAGCACCCGTCGGCGGGGACTAGAATACAATGAGCAGTTCTTC	CASTRRRGLEYNEQFF
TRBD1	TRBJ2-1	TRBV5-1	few	TGCGCCAGCAGTCAAACAGGGGGTCCCCTTAGTGAGCAGTTCTTC	CASSQTGGPLSEQFF
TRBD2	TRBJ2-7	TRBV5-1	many	TGCGCCAGCAGCCAGTTTAGCGGGAGCGCCTACGAGCAGTACTTC	CASSQFSGSAYEQYF
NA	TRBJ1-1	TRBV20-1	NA	TGCAGTGCTAGAGACGCCAAGGGCTGGATCACTGAAGCTTTCTTT	CSARDAKGWITEAFF
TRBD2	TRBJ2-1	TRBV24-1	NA	TGTGCCACCAGCGGGACTAGCGGGAATGGGAAGCAGTTCTTC	CATSGTSGNGKQFF
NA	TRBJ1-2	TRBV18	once	TGTGTCTCTCGGGACATGTCCTATGGCTACACCTTC	CVSRDMSYGYTF
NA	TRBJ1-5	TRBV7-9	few	TGTGCCAGCAGCTTAGCCACAGGGACCAGCAATCAGCCCCAGCATTTT	CASSLATGTSNQPQHF
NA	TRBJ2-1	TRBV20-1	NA	TGCAGTGCTCTCGAAGCTAGACGGGGTGGCGATGGGTTCTTC	CSALEARRGGDGFF
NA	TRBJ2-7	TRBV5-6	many	TGTGCCAGCAGCGCATTGTCCCAAGCCGAGCAGTACTTC	CASSALSQAEQYF
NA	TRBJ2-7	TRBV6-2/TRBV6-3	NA	TGTGCCAGCAGCTCCGGCATTCGGAATAGGAACTACGAGCAGTACTTC	CASSSGIRNRNYEQYF
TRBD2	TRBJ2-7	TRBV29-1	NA	TGCAGCGTTGAAAGGGGTAGCGGGAGAGGAAATGAGCAGTACTTC	CSVERGSGRGNEQYF
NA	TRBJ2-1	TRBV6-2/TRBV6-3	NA	TGTGCCAGCAGCACACATGGAGGAAGGGGTGAGCAGTTCTTC	CASSTHGGRGEQFF
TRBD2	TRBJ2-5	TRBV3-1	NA	TGTGCCAGCAGCCAAAGCGGACTAGGGTCACAAGAGACCCAGTACTTC	CASSQSGLGSQETQYF
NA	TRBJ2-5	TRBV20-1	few	TGCAGTGCTGGAGATGACACAGGGTTGGAGACCCAGTACTTC	CSAGDDTGLETQYF
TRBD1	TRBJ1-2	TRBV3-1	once	TGTGCCAGCAGCCAAGGAAGGGGACAGAACAACTATGGCTACACCTTC	CASSQGRGQNNYGYTF
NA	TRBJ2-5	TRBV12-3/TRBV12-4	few	TGTGCCAGCAGTTTAGGTAGGGCCTTGTACCAAGAGACCCAGTACTTC	CASSLGRALYQETQYF
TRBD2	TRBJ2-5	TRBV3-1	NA	TGTGCCAGCAGCCAAAGATTAGCGGGAGGGCCTTGGGGTGAGACCCAGTACTTC	CASSQRLAGGPWGETQYF
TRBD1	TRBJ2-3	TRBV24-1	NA	TGTGCCACCAGTGGCATTAACAGGGGTGGCACAGATACGCAGTATTTT	CATSGINRGGTDTQYF
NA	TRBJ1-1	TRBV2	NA	TGTGCCAGCAGTGGATGGGGGAACACTGAAGCTTTCTTT	CASSGWGNTEAFF
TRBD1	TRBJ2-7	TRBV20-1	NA	TGCAGTGCTATCCCGGGACAGAGCTCCTACAATGAGCAGTACTTC	CSAIPGQSSYNEQYF
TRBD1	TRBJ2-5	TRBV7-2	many	TGTGCCAGCAGCTTAGTGGGGACAGGGGAACAAGAGACCCAGTACTTC	CASSLVGTGEQETQYF
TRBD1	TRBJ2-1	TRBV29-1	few	TGCAGCGTTCCTTCGGGACAGGAGCAGTTCTTC	CSVPSGQEQFF
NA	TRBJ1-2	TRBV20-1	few	TGCAGTGCTAATCCCGCCACGAGGGGTGGCTACACCTTC	CSANPATRGGYTF
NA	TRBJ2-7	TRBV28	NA	TGTGCCAGCAATGGAGAATCCTACGAGCAGTACTTC	CASNGESYEQYF
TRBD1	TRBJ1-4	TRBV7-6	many	TGTGCCAGCAGCAGAGAACCGGGACAGGGAGATGAAAAACTGTTTTTT	CASSREPGQGDEKLFF
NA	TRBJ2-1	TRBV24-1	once	TGTGCCACCTCCGGGACAAACTCCTACAATGAGCAGTTCTTC	CATSGTNSYNEQFF
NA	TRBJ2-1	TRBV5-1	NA	TGCGCCAGCAGCTTAACCGTCAATGAGCAGTTCTTC	CASSLTVNEQFF
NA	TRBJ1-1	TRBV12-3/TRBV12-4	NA	TGTGCCAGCAGTCCCCAGTTACTAACAGTCCTGGGGGCTTTCTTT	CASSPQLLTVLGAFF
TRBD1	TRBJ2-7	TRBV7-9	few	TGTGCCAGCAGCTTACAGGGGGACAGGGGCCACGAGCAGTACTTC	CASSLQGDRGHEQYF
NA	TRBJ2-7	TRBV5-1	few	TGCGCCAGCAGCCCCGGGGACATGTACGAGCAGTACTTC	CASSPGDMYEQYF
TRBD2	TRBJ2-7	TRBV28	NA	TGTGCCAGCAGTTTACGGGGACTAGCGAGGCCCTACGAGCAGTACTTC	CASSLRGLARPYEQYF
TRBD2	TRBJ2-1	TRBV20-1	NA	TGCAGTGCTAGAGTCCACCAGGCTAGCGGGAGGGCTCAAGAGACCCAGTTCTTC	CSARVHQASGRAQETQFF
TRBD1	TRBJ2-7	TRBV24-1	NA	TGTGCCACCAGTGGGGCTGGACAGGGCCACGAGCAGTACTTC	CATSGAGQGHEQYF
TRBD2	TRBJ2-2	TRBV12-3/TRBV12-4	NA	TGTGCCAGCAGTAGGACTAGCGGGAGCGGGGAGCTGTTTTTT	CASSRTSGSGELFF
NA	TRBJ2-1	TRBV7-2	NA	TGTGCCAGCAGCTTAGAACCCCTAGATGGTGAGCAGTTCTTC	CASSLEPLDGEQFF